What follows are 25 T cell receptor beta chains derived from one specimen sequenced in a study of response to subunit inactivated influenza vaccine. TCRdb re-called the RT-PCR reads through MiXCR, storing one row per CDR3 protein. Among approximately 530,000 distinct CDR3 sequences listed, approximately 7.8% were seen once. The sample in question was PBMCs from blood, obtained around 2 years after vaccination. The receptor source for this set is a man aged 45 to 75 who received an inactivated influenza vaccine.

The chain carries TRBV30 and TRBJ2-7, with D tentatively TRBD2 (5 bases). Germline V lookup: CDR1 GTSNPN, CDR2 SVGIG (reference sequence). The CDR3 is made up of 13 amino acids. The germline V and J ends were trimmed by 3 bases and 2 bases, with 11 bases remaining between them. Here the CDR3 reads CAWSPRDPYEQYF. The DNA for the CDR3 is TGTGCCTGGAGCCCCCGGGATCCCTACGAGCAGTACTTC.

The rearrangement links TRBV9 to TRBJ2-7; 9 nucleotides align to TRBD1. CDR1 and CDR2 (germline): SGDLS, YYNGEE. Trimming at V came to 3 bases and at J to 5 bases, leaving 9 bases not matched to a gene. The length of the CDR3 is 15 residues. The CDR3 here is CASSGQQGASNEQYF. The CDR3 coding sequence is TGTGCCAGCAGCGGTCAACAGGGGGCCAGCAACGAGCAGTACTTC.

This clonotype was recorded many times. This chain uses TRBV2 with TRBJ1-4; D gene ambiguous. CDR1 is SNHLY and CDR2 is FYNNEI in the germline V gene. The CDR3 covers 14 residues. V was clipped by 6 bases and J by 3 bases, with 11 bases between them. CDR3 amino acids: CASRVAFANEKLFF. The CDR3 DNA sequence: TGTGCCAGCAGAGTGGCCTTCGCTAATGAAAAACTGTTTTTT.

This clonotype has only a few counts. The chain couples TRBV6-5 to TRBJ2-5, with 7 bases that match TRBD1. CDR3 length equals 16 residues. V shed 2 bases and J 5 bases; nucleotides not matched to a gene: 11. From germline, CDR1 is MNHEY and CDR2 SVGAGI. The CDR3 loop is CASSYPTTGERETQYF. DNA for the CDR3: TGTGCCAGCAGTTACCCAACAACAGGGGAGAGGGAGACCCAGTACTTC.

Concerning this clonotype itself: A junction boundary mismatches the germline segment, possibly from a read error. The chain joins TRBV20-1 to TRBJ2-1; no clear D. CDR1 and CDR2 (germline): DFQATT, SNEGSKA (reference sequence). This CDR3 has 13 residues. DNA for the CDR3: TGCAGTGCTAGATGGCATCCCTACAATGGGCAGTTCTTC. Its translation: CSARWHPYNGQFF.

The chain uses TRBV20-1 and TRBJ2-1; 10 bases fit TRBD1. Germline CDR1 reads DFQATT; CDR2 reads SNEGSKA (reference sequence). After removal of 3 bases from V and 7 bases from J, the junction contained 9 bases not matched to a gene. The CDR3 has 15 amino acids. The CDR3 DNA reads TGCAGTGCTAGCGGGGGACAGGGGAATGTGAATGAGCAGTTCTTC. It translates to CSASGGQGNVNEQFF.

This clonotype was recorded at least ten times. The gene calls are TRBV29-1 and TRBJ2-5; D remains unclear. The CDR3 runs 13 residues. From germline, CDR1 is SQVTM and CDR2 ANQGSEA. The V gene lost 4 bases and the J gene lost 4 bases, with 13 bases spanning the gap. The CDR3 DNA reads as TGCAGCGTTGCCCTTAGAGCCGTAGAGACCCAGTACTTC. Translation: CSVALRAVETQYF. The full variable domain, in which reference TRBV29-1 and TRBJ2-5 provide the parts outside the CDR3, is SAVISQKPSRDICQRGTSLTIQCQVDSQVTMMFWYRQQPGQSLTLIATANQGSEATYESGFVIDKFPISRPNLTFSTLTVSNMSPEDSSIYLCSVALRAVETQYFGPGTRLLVL.

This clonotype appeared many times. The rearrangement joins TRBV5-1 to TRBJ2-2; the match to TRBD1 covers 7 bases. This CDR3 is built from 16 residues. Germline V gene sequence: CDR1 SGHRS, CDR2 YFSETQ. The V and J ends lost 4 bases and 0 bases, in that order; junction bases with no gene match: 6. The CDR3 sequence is CASSRRGQANTGELFF. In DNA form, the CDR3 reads TGCGCCAGCAGCCGCCGCGGACAGGCGAACACCGGGGAGCTGTTTTTT. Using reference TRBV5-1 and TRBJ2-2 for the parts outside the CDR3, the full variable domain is KAGVTQTPRYLIKTRGQQVTLSCSPISGHRSVSWYQQTPGQGLQFLFEYFSETQRNKGNFPGRFSGRQFSNSRSEMNVSTLELGDSALYLCASSRRGQANTGELFFGEGSRLTVL.

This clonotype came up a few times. This chain's CDR3 is CASSFLGINQPQHF. The CDR3 DNA reads as TGTGCCAGCAGTTTTCTGGGGATCAATCAGCCCCAGCATTTT. V gene TRBV28 combines with J gene TRBJ1-5; D remains unclear. Deletions cut 3 bases from V and 3 bases from J, with 9 bases between. Germline-derived CDR1 and CDR2 are MDHEN and SYDVKM. The CDR3 spans 14 residues.

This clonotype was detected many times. The CDR3 loop is CASSGGLPNSPLHF. The DNA of the CDR3 is TGTGCCAGCAGTGGCGGACTGCCCAATTCACCCCTCCACTTT. The V and J genes are TRBV12-3 or TRBV12-4 and TRBJ1-6; D gene unclear. CDR3 length equals 14 residues. Trimming took off 5 bases at V and 7 bases at J, with 12 bases between the two ends.

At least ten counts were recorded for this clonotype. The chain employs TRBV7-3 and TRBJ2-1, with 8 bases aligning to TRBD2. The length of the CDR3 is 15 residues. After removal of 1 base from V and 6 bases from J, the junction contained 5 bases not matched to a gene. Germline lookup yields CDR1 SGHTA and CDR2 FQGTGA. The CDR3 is CASSLMSGSLNEQFF. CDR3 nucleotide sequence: TGTGCCAGCAGCTTAATGAGCGGGAGTCTCAATGAGCAGTTCTTC.

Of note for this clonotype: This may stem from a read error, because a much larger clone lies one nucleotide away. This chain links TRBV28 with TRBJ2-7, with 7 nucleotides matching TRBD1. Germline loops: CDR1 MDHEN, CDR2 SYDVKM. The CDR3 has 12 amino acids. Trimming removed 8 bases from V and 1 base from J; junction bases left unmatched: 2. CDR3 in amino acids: CASARGSYEQYF. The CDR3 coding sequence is TGTGCCAGCGCCAGGGGGTCCTACGAGCAGTACTTC.

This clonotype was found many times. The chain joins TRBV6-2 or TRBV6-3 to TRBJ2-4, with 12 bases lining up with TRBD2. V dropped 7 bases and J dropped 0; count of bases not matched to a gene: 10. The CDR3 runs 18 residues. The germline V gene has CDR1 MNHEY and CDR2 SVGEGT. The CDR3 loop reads CASNRWTSGTTAKNIQYF. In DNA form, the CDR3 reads TGTGCCAGCAATAGATGGACTAGCGGGACCACAGCCAAAAACATTCAGTACTTC.

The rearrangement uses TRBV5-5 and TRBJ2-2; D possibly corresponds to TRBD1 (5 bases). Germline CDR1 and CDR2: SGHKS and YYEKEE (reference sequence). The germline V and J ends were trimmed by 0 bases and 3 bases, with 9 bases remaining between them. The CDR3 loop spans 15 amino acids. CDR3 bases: TGTGCCAGCAGCTTGGACAGGAGACACACCGGGGAGCTGTTTTTT. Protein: CASSLDRRHTGELFF. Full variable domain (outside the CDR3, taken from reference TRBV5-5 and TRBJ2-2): DAGVTQSPTHLIKTRGQQVTLRCSPISGHKSVSWYQQVLGQGPQFIFQYYEKEERGRGNFPDRFSARQFPNYSSELNVNALLLGDSALYLCASSLDRRHTGELFFGEGSRLTVL.

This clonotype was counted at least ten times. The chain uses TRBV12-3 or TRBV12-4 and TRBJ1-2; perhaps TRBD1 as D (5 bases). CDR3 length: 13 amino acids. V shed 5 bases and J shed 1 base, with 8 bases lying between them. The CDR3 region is CASSIQDNYGYTF. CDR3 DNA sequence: TGTGCCAGCAGTATACAGGATAACTATGGCTACACCTTC.

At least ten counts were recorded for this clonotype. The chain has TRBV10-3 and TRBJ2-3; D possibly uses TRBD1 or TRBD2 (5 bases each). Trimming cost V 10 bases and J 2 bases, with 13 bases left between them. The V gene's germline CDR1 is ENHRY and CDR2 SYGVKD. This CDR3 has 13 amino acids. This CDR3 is CATTGTDTDTQYF. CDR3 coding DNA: TGTGCCACTACCGGGACCGACACAGATACGCAGTATTTT.

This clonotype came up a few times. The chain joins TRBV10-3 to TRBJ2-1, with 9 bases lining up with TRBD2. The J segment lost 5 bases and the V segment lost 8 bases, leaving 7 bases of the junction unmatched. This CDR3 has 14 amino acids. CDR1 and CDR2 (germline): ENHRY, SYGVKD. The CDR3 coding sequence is TGTGCCATCCAAAACGAGCGGGGGGACAATGAGCAGTTCTTC. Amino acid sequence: CAIQNERGDNEQFF.

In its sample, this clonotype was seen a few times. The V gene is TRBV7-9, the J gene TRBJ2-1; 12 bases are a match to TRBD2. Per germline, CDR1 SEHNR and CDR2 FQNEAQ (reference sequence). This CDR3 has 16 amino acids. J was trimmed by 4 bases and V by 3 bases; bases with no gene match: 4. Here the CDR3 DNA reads TGTGCCAGCAGCTTGTGGACTAGCGGGGCATACAATGAGCAGTTCTTC. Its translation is CASSLWTSGAYNEQFF.

For the CDR3, the DNA is TGTGCCAGCAGCTCAGACGGGGGACTGAATTACGAGCAGTACTTC. This gives the protein CASSSDGGLNYEQYF. This chain connects TRBV7-2 to TRBJ2-7, with a tentative D call TRBD2 (6 bases). The V end lost 4 bases, the J end lost 4 bases, and 17 bases lay between the germline ends. The CDR3 contains 15 residues. Germline-derived CDR1 and CDR2 are SGHTA and FQGNSA.

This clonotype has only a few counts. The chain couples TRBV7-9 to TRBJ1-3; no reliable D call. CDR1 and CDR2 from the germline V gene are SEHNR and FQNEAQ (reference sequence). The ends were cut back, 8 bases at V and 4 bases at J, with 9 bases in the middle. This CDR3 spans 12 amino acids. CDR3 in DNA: TGTGCCAGCCGACGAGTCGGAAACACCATATATTTT. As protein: CASRRVGNTIYF. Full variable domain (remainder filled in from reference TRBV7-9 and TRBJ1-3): DTGVSQNPRHKITKRGQNVTFRCDPISEHNRLYWYRQTLGQGPEFLTYFQNEAQLEKSRLLSDRFSAERPKGSFSTLEIQRTEQGDSAMYLCASRRVGNTIYFGEGSWLTVV.

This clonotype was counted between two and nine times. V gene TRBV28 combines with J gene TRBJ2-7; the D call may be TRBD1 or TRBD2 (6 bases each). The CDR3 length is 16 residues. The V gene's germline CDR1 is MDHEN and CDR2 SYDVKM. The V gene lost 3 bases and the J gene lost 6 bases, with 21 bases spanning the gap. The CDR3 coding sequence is TGTGCCAGCAGTTTTAGGGGGGACCGACCCTGGGGCGAGCAGTACTTC. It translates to CASSFRGDRPWGEQYF.

The DNA for the CDR3 is TGCGCCAGCAGCCCCGCGGCAGGGAACACCGGGGAGCTGTTTTTT. The encoded protein is CASSPAAGNTGELFF. The chain is built from TRBV5-1 and TRBJ2-2; D remains unclear. V shed 4 bases and J shed 1 base, with 11 bases lying between them. The length of the CDR3 is 15 residues. Per the germline V gene, CDR1 is SGHRS and CDR2 is YFSETQ.

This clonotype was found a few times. As DNA, the CDR3 is TGTGCCAGCAGCTTAGCGTTGGGAGGGACAGCTCCTTACAATGAGCAGTTCTTC. Translation: CASSLALGGTAPYNEQFF. The chain joins TRBV7-2 to TRBJ2-1; D might be TRBD1 or TRBD2, each matching 7 bases. V gave up 0 bases and J gave up 4 bases, with 19 bases separating them. The CDR3 spans 18 residues. Germline assignment: CDR1 SGHTA and CDR2 FQGNSA.

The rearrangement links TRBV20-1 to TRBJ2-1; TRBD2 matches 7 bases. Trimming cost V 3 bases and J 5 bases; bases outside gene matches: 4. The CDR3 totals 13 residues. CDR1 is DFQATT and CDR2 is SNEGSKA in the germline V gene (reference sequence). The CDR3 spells CSARSGIDNEQFF. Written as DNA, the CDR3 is TGCAGTGCTAGGAGCGGGATAGACAATGAGCAGTTCTTC.

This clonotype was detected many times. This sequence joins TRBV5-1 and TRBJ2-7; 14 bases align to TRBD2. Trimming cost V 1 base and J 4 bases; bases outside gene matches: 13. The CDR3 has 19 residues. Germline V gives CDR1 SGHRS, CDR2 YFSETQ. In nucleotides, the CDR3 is TGCGCCAGCAGCTTGCGCAGGACCGGGACTAGCGGGAGTTCGTACGAGCAGTACTTC. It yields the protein CASSLRRTGTSGSSYEQYF.